This T cell receptor beta chain was captured by sequencing in a study of human CD8 memory T cell subsets. General study results and limits: Stem-like memory and precursor exhausted T cell repertoires barely overlapped.

Total CD8+ T cells underwent enrichment via negative magnetic separation. TCR beta was sequenced from UMI-tagged 5' RACE libraries. TCRdb redid the calling of the 5' RACE reads with MiXCR, one entry per CDR3 protein. The sample has roughly 8,300 distinct CDR3 sequences; 3.9% are singletons. In this sample, this clonotype is medium-sized. Its specificity is not known. V was trimmed by 5 bases and J by 6 bases, leaving 8 bases between them. This CDR3 contains 12 residues. In germline, CDR1 is SGHTA, CDR2 FQGNSA. Sample: CD8+ T cells from PBMCs. This chain uses TRBV7-2 with TRBJ1-5; D gene unclear. The receptor's source is a human donor in good health. The CDR3 DNA reads TGTGCCAGCAGCCCTTTGGGTCAGCCCCAGCATTTT. Protein sequence: CASSPLGQPQHF.